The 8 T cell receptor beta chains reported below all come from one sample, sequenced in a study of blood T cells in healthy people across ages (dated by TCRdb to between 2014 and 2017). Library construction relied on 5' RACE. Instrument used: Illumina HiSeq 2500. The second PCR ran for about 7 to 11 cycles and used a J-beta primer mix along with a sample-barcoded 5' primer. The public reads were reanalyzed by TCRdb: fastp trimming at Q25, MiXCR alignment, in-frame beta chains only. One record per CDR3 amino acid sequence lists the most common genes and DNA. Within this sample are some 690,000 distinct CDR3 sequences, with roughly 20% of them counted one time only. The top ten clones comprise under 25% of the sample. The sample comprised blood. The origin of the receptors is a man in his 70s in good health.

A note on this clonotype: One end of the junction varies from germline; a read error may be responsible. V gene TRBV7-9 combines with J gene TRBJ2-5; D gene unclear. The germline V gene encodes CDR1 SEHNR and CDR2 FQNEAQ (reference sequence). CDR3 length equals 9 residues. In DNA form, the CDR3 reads TGTGCCAGCAGCTTAGGACATGCCTTC. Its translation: CASSLGHAF.

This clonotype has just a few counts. In DNA, the CDR3 is TGTGCCAGCAGCAAAGTGGGGGGACACGAGCAGTACGTC. Translating it yields CASSKVGGHEQYV. The J gene is TRBJ2-7, the V gene TRBV21-1; the D call in the table, TRBD1, was not verified against the DNA. TRBV21-1 is termed a pseudogene. This CDR3 is 13 amino acids long.

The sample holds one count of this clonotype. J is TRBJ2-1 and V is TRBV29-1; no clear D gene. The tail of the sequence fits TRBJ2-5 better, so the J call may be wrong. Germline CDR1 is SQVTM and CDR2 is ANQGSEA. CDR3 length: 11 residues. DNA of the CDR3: TGCAGCGTTCAACCCCAAGAGACCCAGTACTTC. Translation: CSVQPQETQYF.

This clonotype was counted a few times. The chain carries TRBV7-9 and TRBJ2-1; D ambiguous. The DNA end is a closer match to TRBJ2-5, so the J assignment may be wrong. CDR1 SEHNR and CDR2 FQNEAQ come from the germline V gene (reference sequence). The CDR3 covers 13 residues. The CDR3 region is CASEERGIETQYF. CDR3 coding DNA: TGTGCCAGCGAAGAGCGCGGAATCGAGACCCAGTACTTC.

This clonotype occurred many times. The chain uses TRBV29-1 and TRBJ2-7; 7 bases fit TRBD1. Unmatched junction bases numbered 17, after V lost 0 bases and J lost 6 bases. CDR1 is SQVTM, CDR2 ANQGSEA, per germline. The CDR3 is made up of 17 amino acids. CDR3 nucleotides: TGCAGCGTTGAAGATGTGACAGGGAATTGGTATGGATTCGAGCAGTACGTC. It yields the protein CSVEDVTGNWYGFEQYV.

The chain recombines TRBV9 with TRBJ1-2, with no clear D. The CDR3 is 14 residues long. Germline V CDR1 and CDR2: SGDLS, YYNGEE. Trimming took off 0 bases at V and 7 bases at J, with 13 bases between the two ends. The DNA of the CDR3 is TGTGCCAGCAGCGTAGCTGTAGGCACCCCTGGCTACACCTTC. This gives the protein CASSVAVGTPGYTF.

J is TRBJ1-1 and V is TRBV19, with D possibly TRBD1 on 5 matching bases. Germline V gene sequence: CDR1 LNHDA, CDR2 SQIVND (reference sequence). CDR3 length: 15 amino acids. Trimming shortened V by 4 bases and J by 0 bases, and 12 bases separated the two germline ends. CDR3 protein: CASSSRGTVNTEAFF. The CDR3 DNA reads TGTGCCAGTAGTAGCCGAGGGACGGTGAACACTGAAGCTTTCTTT.

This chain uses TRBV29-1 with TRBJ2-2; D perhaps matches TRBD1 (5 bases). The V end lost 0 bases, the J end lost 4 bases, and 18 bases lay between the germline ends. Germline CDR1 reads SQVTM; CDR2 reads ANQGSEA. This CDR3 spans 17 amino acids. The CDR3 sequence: CSVEDRQGLGATGELFF. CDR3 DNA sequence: TGCAGCGTTGAAGATCGTCAGGGTCTAGGGGCCACCGGGGAGCTGTTTTTT.